These T cell receptor beta chains were read from a single sample in a study of cytomegalovirus exposure and HLA in healthy donors. The assay was immunoSEQ multiplex PCR, and TCRdb's table has in-frame clones only and misses some. The sample data list about 91,000 clones. Sequenced input: PBMCs. The source is a woman aged 25-40 years in good health and CMV-seronegative. CDR3s include the opening cysteine and the closing phenylalanine or tryptophan. D genes are given only for firm matches.

j_call d_call v_call cdr3_aa cdr3_nt
TRBJ1-4 TRBD1 TRBV11-2 CASSSQLGGVGEKLFF TGTGCCAGCAGCTCCCAACTAGGGGGCGTGGGGGAAAAACTGTTTTTT
TRBJ2-5 TRBD1 TRBV29-1 CSVVRDRGQEQYF TGCAGCGTTGTCCGCGACAGGGGGCAGGAGCAGTACTTC
TRBJ1-5 TRBD1 TRBV14 CASSQGPGGNQPQHF TGTGCCAGCAGCCAGGGGCCAGGGGGGAATCAGCCCCAGCATTTT
TRBJ2-7 TRBD2 TRBV7-8 CASSLLGLAGAYEQYF TGTGCCAGCAGCTTACTGGGACTAGCGGGGGCCTACGAGCAGTACTTC
TRBJ2-2 TRBD2 TRBV29-1 CSVPKIAGEGGELFF TGCAGCGTGCCTAAGATAGCGGGAGAAGGCGGGGAGCTGTTTTTT
TRBJ1-2 . TRBV6-1 CATFYGYTF TGTGCCACCTTCTATGGCTACACCTTC
TRBJ1-2 . TRBV28 CASSRWDLYPPNYGYTF TGTGCCAGCAGCCGGTGGGACTTATACCCCCCTAACTATGGCTACACCTTC
TRBJ2-2 . TRBV7-7 CASSQLNTGELFF TGTGCTAGCAGCCAATTGAACACCGGGGAGCTGTTTTTT
TRBJ2-1 TRBD2 TRBV5-1 CASSPGRASSYNEQFF TGCGCCAGCAGCCCCGGGAGGGCGAGCTCCTACAATGAGCAGTTCTTC
TRBJ2-1 . TRBV27 CASSNTPSITVYNEQFF TGTGCCAGCAGTAATACCCCCTCCATTACAGTTTACAATGAGCAGTTCTTC
TRBJ2-1 TRBD2 TRBV5-1 CASSSVSGGGLDEQFF TGCGCCAGCAGCTCAGTTAGCGGGGGAGGCTTGGATGAGCAGTTCTTC
TRBJ1-5 TRBD1 TRBV5-1 CASSPGTGKGYQPQHF TGCGCCAGCAGCCCCGGGACAGGGAAAGGTTACCAGCCCCAGCATTTT
TRBJ1-2 TRBD1 TRBV2 CASSVGPGGGYGYTF TGTGCCAGCAGTGTAGGTCCAGGGGGCGGCTATGGCTACACCTTC
TRBJ2-5 TRBD2 TRBV27 CASSFRLALGETQYF TGTGCCAGCAGTTTCCGACTAGCGTTAGGGGAGACCCAGTACTTC
TRBJ1-6 TRBD1 TRBV14 CASSPGLSGGSPLHF TGTGCCAGCAGCCCCGGTCTATCAGGGGGTTCACCCCTCCACTTT
TRBJ1-2 TRBD1 TRBV2 CAVGEPTGKLYGYTF TGTGCCGTAGGCGAACCGACAGGGAAACTCTATGGCTACACCTTC
TRBJ2-2 TRBD2 TRBV7-2 CASSPSTSGSFSGELFF TGTGCCAGCAGCCCGAGTACTAGCGGGAGTTTTTCCGGGGAGCTGTTTTTT
TRBJ2-2 . TRBV19 CASSISQGGSLTGELFF TGTGCCAGTAGTATTAGCCAGGGGGGTTCTCTCACCGGGGAGCTGTTTTTT
TRBJ2-5 . TRBV9 CASSVGGAYGQETQYF TGTGCCAGCAGCGTTGGGGGGGCATATGGCCAAGAGACCCAGTACTTC
TRBJ2-3 TRBD2 TRBV11-3 CASSLEASGTDTQYF TGTGCCAGCAGCTTAGAAGCTAGCGGGACAGATACGCAGTATTTT